This TCR beta chain stems from a study of identical twins. MiXCR, applied by TCRdb to the 5' RACE reads, yields one record per CDR3 protein. The table lists about 810,000 distinct CDR3 sequences, 9% to 15% of them singletons. This clonotype came up many times. The CDR3 loop spans 12 amino acids. Germline loops: CDR1 SGHDT, CDR2 YYEEEE. With 2 bases removed from V and 3 bases from J, the gap between germline ends came to 2 bases. The sample was also linked to a second study, of yellow fever vaccine responses in identical twins.

The sequence was collected from a woman under 30 in good health. Sample: PBMCs. The rearrangement links TRBV5-6 to TRBJ2-2; D remains ambiguous. The CDR3 protein is CASSFDTGELFF. CDR3 DNA: TGTGCCAGCAGCTTTGACACCGGGGAGCTGTTTTTT.